The T cell receptor (beta chain) described here comes from a study of T cell responses to AZD1222 COVID-19 vaccine (dated by TCRdb to about 2021). The study in broad terms: TCR sequencing was performed for about 250 trial participants, of whom 200 to 220 were given two doses of AZD1222 and some 26 were given two doses of MenACWY control vaccine. Trial participants were enrolled into age subgroups of 18-55, 56-69 and 70-plus years, which contained roughly 150, 30 and 60 TCR-sequenced participants, respectively. General findings and caveats noted by the study authors: The vaccine-associated CD4 TCRs covered the entire spike protein, and the dominant responses fell in regions 160-218 and 743-854. Epitopes outside the regions mutated in the B.1.351 and B.1.1.7 variants were reportedly recognized by nearly half of the unique spike-specific TCRs. After two AZD1222 doses, spike-specific TCR breadth and depth were significantly higher than at day 0 and than in MenACWY recipients. The 56-69-year group was small, and its depth increase did not reach significance, likely because of low power. Participants were mostly white British, with more females than males. The authors suggested clonal diversity may have been underestimated. Conclusions about previously exposed vaccinees are limited because only six or seven AZD1222 recipients were SARS-CoV-2 seropositive at baseline. Because no day 14 peak-response samples were available, the repertoires could be characterized only after the peak T cell response.

About this clone itself: This clone's antigen is unknown. Base qualities are not at hand, and no much larger clone is one base apart.

The intended sense of this specimen's time point label: about 28 days (+/-7) after the second vaccine dose. AZD1222 recipients with second doses at about 4 weeks or about 12 weeks were pooled, because spike-specific TCR depth and breadth did not differ between schedules. Vaccinee samples were obtained from the UK trials COV001 and COV002, which included a single-blind randomized controlled phase 2/3 trial of AZD1222 (ChAdOx1 nCoV-19) in healthy adults. For TCRbeta chain sequencing, PBMC samples were collected from trial participants at day 0 and at day 28 after the second dose. The CDR3 regions of human TCRbeta chains were analyzed by immunosequencing. For the original study's pipeline: TCRs in the repertoires were matched against a reference library of SARS-CoV-2-specific TCRs that had been generated with the MIRA antigen-specificity platform. Breadth was defined as the fraction of unique TCRs that were SARS-CoV-2-associated. Depth was defined as the fraction of total T cells that were SARS-CoV-2-associated. Each spike-specific TCR was assigned to its reactive spike region and to a CD4 or CD8 class using the MIRA data. Log10-transformed breadth and depth values were compared by one-way ANOVA with Sidak's multiple comparisons tests. TCRdb stores this immuneACCESS table with in-frame sequences only. Part of the clones is absent; in the studies checked, under half of the shortfall reflects unresolved V genes, and no reason is known for the rest. Clone size and the V and J calls come from that table; the DNA yielded D and trimming. The sample table records around 200,000 clones; approximately 90% of these occur just once. 20% to 30% of the sample belongs to the ten largest clones.

This sample comprised peripheral blood, obtained 28 days after the second AZD1222 dose. This clonotype was sampled from an adult who received the AZD1222 COVID-19 vaccine.

The nucleotides are TGTGCCAGTATCGGAGGGCGCGGGTATCAGCCCCAGCATTTT. Translated, this is CASIGGRGYQPQHF. The chain joins TRBV19 to TRBJ1-5, with the D segment identity uncertain. CDR1 LNHDA and CDR2 SQIVND are derived from the germline V gene (reference sequence). Including cysteine and phenylalanine, the CDR3 has 14 amino acids. The read is trimmed to its CDR3 DNA, 42 bases read in frame from base 1. V loses 7 bases, J loses 5 bases, and the germline ends lie 15 bases apart.